This T cell receptor (beta chain) comes out of a study of cytomegalovirus exposure and HLA in healthy donors. Turning to the study itself: Findings of an earlier analysis included some 110 million unique TCR beta sequences from 190 million or so T cells.

PCR involved 60 Vbeta and 13 Jbeta primers. Using immunoSEQ multiplex PCR, the repertoire was profiled, and TCRdb retains in-frame clones only, with some absent. The sample shows tens of thousands of clones, approximately 80% of them seen only once. Material for sequencing was PBMCs. The clonotype comes from a woman in her 40s in good health and CMV-seropositive.

The CDR3 region is CASSLQGANPSTDTQYF. CDR3 bases: TGTGCCAGCAGTTTACAGGGGGCGAACCCTAGCACAGATACGCAGTATTTT. The chain recombines TRBV27 with TRBJ2-3, with 8 bases that match TRBD1. Trimming took 2 bases from V and 0 from J; bases not matched to a gene: 7. This CDR3 is 17 amino acids long. Germline CDR1 is MNHEY and CDR2 is SMNVEV (reference sequence).